Here is one TCR beta chain with its context. What it binds is not known. Other nucleotide sequences in the sample specify the same CDR3. Germline CDR1 MDHEN, CDR2 SYDVKM. This CDR3 has 11 amino acids. The V end was cut by 6 bases, the J end by 6 bases, with 7 bases between. The sample belongs to a study of OX40 agonist ivuxolimab in advanced cancers. Study results and limitations: Partly responding patients at 0.1-3.0 mg/kg showed some of the smallest clonal expansion.

Sequencing was performed with immunoSEQ multiplex PCR; in TCRdb, only in-frame clones are kept and a portion is missing. The sample records 75,000 to 100,000 clones, about 91% being singletons. The chain links TRBV28 to TRBJ2-3; the D is unclear. Sequenced material: CD4+ or CD8+ T cells sorted from blood, taken in a trial of the OX40 agonist ivuxolimab. This TCR derives from an adult with an advanced solid tumor such as melanoma, head and neck, liver or kidney cancer. The CDR3 coding sequence is TGTGCCAGCAGCCTCCGGGATACGCAGTATTTT. Amino acid sequence: CASSLRDTQYF.